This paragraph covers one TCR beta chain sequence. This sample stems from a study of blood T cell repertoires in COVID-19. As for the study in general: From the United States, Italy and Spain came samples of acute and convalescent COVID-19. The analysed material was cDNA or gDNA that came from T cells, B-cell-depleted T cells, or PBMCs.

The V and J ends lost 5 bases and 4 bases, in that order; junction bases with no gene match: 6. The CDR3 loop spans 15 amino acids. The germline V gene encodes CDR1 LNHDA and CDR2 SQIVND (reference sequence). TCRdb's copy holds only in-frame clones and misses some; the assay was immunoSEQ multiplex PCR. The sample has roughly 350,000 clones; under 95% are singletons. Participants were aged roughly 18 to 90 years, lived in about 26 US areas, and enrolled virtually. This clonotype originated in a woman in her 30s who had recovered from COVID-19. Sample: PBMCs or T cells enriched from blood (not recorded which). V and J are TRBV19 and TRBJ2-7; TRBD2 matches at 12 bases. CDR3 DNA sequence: TGTGCCAGTAGTTCCATGACTAGCGGGAGATACGAGCAGTACTTC. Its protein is CASSSMTSGRYEQYF.